This T cell receptor (beta chain) was recorded in a study of cytomegalovirus exposure and HLA in healthy donors. Overall study results and limits: In the 95 to 150 validation repertoires, a later analysis found that first-cohort TCR clusters tended to co-occur. Cytomegalovirus association was assigned to under 200 TCR beta chains.

The germline V and J ends were trimmed by 7 bases and 6 bases, with 13 bases remaining between them. The CDR3 extends over 13 amino acids. Germline-derived CDR1 and CDR2 are SNHLY and FYNNEI. Measured with immunoSEQ multiplex PCR; TCRdb has only the in-frame clones, and not every one. The table lists about 250,000 clones, more than 75% of them singletons. Concerning this clone itself: Its antigen is still unknown.

The sample taken for sequencing was PBMCs. This rearrangement joins TRBV2 to TRBJ2-1; D is unresolved. This clonotype was sampled from a man aged 18 to 29 in good health and CMV-seropositive. The chain's CDR3 is CASNSDQSNEQFF. The CDR3 bases are TGTGCCAGCAATAGTGATCAGTCCAATGAGCAGTTCTTC.